The 23 T cell receptor beta chains in this list originate from one sample, sequenced in a study of T cell responses to AZD1222 COVID-19 vaccine. The method was immunoSEQ multiplex PCR; TCRdb's version includes in-frame clones alone and lacks a portion of them. The sample holds about 100,000 clones, around 87% seen once. Source: peripheral blood, taken on day 0 of MenACWY control vaccination. These receptors were obtained from an adult in good health.

The gene calls are TRBV3-1 (or the pseudogene TRBV3-2) and TRBJ1-1; 10 nucleotides match TRBD1. Germline V gene sequence: CDR1 LGHDT, CDR2 YNNKEL (reference sequence). The CDR3 has 18 amino acids. V shed 0 bases, J shed 4 bases, and the junction held 11 bases outside the gene matches. The CDR3 DNA sequence: TGTGCCAGCAGCCAAGAACGACAGGGGGCCGGCGGGAGCACTGAAGCTTTCTTT. This codes for CASSQERQGAGGSTEAFF.

The gene calls are TRBV11-2 and TRBJ1-5; D gene unclear. The V end was cut by 0 bases, the J end by 3 bases, with 3 bases between. CDR3 length: 13 amino acids. The germline V gene has CDR1 SGHAT and CDR2 FQNNGV. For the CDR3, the DNA is TGTGCCAGCAGCTTAGACACCAATCAGCCCCAGCATTTT. Protein sequence: CASSLDTNQPQHF.

The rearrangement links TRBV24-1 to TRBJ1-1; 7 positions agree with TRBD1. CDR1 KGHDR and CDR2 SFDVKD come from the germline V gene. The CDR3 contains 14 residues. Trimming removed 4 bases from V and 10 bases from J; junction bases left unmatched: 11. In DNA, the CDR3 is TGTGCCACCAGTGACCCCCGGGCAGGGGGGGCAGCTTTCTTT. Translated: CATSDPRAGGAAFF.

The chain recombines TRBV15 with TRBJ2-4; D perhaps matches TRBD2 (5 bases). Germline CDR1 is LNHNV and CDR2 is YYDKDF (reference sequence). This CDR3 has 14 amino acids. V lost 0 bases, J lost 3 bases, and 6 bases lay in between. The CDR3 sequence: CATSRDRGKNIQYF. In nucleotides, the CDR3 is TGTGCCACCAGCAGAGATCGGGGCAAAAACATTCAGTACTTC.

CDR3 DNA sequence: TGTGCCAGCAGCTCGGAGTTTGATGAAAAACTGTTTTTT. Residues: CASSSEFDEKLFF. V is TRBV5-6 and J is TRBJ1-4; D remains unclear. V was trimmed by 3 bases and J by 6 bases, leaving 9 bases between them. The CDR3 loop spans 13 amino acids. Looked up from germline, CDR1 is SGHDT and CDR2 is YYEEEE.

V usage is TRBV5-1 and J usage is TRBJ1-6; unclear D gene. The ends were cut back, 4 bases at V and 7 bases at J, with 15 bases in the middle. CDR3 size: 15 residues. Germline V gene sequence: CDR1 SGHRS, CDR2 YFSETQ. For the CDR3, the DNA is TGCGCCAGCAGCCTTAAGGGAGAATCAAATTCACCCCTCCACTTT. Translation gives CASSLKGESNSPLHF. Full variable domain (remainder filled in from reference TRBV5-1 and TRBJ1-6): KAGVTQTPRYLIKTRGQQVTLSCSPISGHRSVSWYQQTPGQGLQFLFEYFSETQRNKGNFPGRFSGRQFSNSRSEMNVSTLELGDSALYLCASSLKGESNSPLHFGNGTRLTVT.

This clone was found once. This chain joins TRBV30 and TRBJ1-1; no firm D call. This CDR3 spans 11 amino acids. CDR1 and CDR2 (germline): GTSNPN, SVGIG (reference sequence). V lost 8 bases, J lost 9 bases, and 16 bases lay in between. The CDR3 is CAGYQDEQAFF. CDR3 DNA sequence: TGTGCCGGATATCAGGACGAACAAGCTTTCTTT.

The chain carries TRBV5-4 and TRBJ1-2; 7 bases are a match to TRBD1. This CDR3 comprises 15 residues. Germline V gene sequence: CDR1 SGHNT, CDR2 YYREEE (reference sequence). V was clipped by 4 bases and J by 4 bases; unmatched bases: 10. CDR3 DNA sequence: TGTGCCAGCAGCACCTACAGGGGAGGGATCTATGGCTACACCTTC. Residues: CASSTYRGGIYGYTF. The variable domain in full, with the rest retrieved from reference TRBV5-4 and TRBJ1-2, is ETGVTQSPTHLIKTRGQQVTLRCSSQSGHNTVSWYQQALGQGPQFIFQYYREEENGRGNFPPRFSGLQFPNYSSELNVNALELDDSALYLCASSTYRGGIYGYTFGSGTRLTVV.

The V call is TRBV13, the J call TRBJ2-2, with 7 nucleotides matching TRBD1. CDR3 length: 15 residues. Trimming removed 5 bases from V and 4 bases from J; junction bases left unmatched: 7. Germline values: CDR1 PRHDT, CDR2 FYEKMQ (reference sequence). The CDR3 nucleotides read TGTGCCAGCAGCGCTTTGACAGGGTTCACCGGGGAGCTGTTTTTT. It is translated as CASSALTGFTGELFF.

To note about this clone: A far larger clone lies a single base away; this is likely a read error. The same CDR3 also results from other DNA sequences found in this sample. The chain uses TRBV12-3 or TRBV12-4 and TRBJ1-2, with 9 bases fitting TRBD1. With 6 bases clipped from V and 4 bases from J, the junction kept 3 bases outside the gene matches. The CDR3 has 13 residues. The CDR3 DNA sequence: TGTGCCAGCAGCCCGGGACAGGGCTATGGCTACACCTTC. Its protein product is CASSPGQGYGYTF.

The sample holds a few counts of this clone. The chain uses TRBV6-2 or TRBV6-3 and TRBJ2-3; 8 bases match TRBD2. The germline gives CDR1 MNHEY, CDR2 SVGEGT. The V and J ends lost 5 bases and 2 bases, in that order; junction bases with no gene match: 6. The CDR3 runs 15 residues. CDR3 in amino acids: CASSSGRGYTDTQYF. In DNA form, the CDR3 reads TGTGCCAGCAGTAGCGGGAGAGGATACACAGATACGCAGTATTTT.

In its sample, this clone was seen once. CDR3 sequence (DNA): TGTGCCAGCAGTACTCGGGACAGGGAAGAAAAACTGTTTTTT. Its translation: CASSTRDREEKLFF. This chain uses TRBV6-2 or TRBV6-3 with TRBJ1-4, with 9 bases that match TRBD1. CDR1 is MNHEY and CDR2 is SVGEGT in the germline V gene. V shed 5 bases and J 8 bases; nucleotides not matched to a gene: 6. The CDR3 is 14 amino acids.

J is TRBJ2-5 and V is TRBV7-9, with 9 bases that match TRBD1. The CDR3 loop spans 17 amino acids. Germline V lookup: CDR1 SEHNR, CDR2 FQNEAQ (reference sequence). After removal of 5 bases from V and 5 bases from J, the junction contained 15 bases not matched to a gene. The chain's CDR3 is CASSLRGTGNPPETQYF. The CDR3 coding sequence is TGTGCCAGCAGCCTAAGAGGGACAGGGAATCCGCCGGAGACCCAGTACTTC.

V and J are TRBV10-3 and TRBJ2-1; D possibly corresponds to TRBD2 (6 bases). Deletions cut 5 bases from V and 8 bases from J, with 19 bases between. This CDR3 contains 15 residues. Germline V gene sequence: CDR1 ENHRY, CDR2 SYGVKD. The CDR3 DNA reads as TGTGCCATCAGTCCGCTAGCGTTTGGAGTCGATGAGCAGTTCTTC. Residues: CAISPLAFGVDEQFF.

The V gene is TRBV7-2, the J gene TRBJ2-7; possible D gene TRBD1, 6 bases. Trimming left V 0 bases short and J 6 bases short, with 12 bases between. The length of the CDR3 is 14 residues. Germline assignment: CDR1 SGHTA and CDR2 FQGNSA. The chain's CDR3 is CASSLATGRREQYF. The CDR3 DNA follows: TGTGCCAGCAGCTTAGCGACAGGCCGGCGCGAGCAGTACTTC.

This chain joins TRBV9 and TRBJ1-5, with 8 bases fitting TRBD1. This CDR3 is 15 amino acids long. J lost 6 bases, V lost 4 bases, and 9 bases had no gene match. Germline V CDR1 and CDR2: SGDLS, YYNGEE. In DNA, the CDR3 is TGTGCCAGCAGCCCAGGGGGCGGGTTGGGTCAGCCCCAGCATTTT. Protein: CASSPGGGLGQPQHF.

This clone was detected only once. This chain connects TRBV9 to TRBJ2-2, with D possibly being TRBD1 (6 bases). There are 16 residues in the CDR3. The V end lost 4 bases, the J end lost 2 bases, and 15 bases lay between the germline ends. Looked up from germline, CDR1 is SGDLS and CDR2 is YYNGEE. CDR3 bases: TGTGCCAGCAGCATAGCGCCAGGGGTCAACACCGGGGAGCTGTTTTTT. This sequence encodes CASSIAPGVNTGELFF.

The genes are TRBV28 and TRBJ2-7; 10 nucleotides line up with TRBD1. The junction had 8 bases not matched to a gene; V was cut back by 6 bases and J by 3 bases. Germline lookup yields CDR1 MDHEN and CDR2 SYDVKM. This CDR3 region has 15 residues. CDR3 bases: TGTGCCAGCAGACCAACTAGGACAGGGGGCTACGAGCAGTACTTC. This sequence encodes CASRPTRTGGYEQYF.

This clone was detected only once. J is TRBJ2-5 and V is TRBV3-1 (or the pseudogene TRBV3-2); no definite D call. This CDR3 is 14 amino acids long. The germline V gene has CDR1 LGHDT and CDR2 YNNKEL (reference sequence). V lost 0 bases to trimming and J lost 1 base, with 6 bases between them. CDR3 amino acids: CASSQDLSQETQYF. Here the CDR3 DNA reads TGTGCCAGCAGCCAAGATCTGTCCCAAGAGACCCAGTACTTC.

This rearrangement joins TRBV11-2 to TRBJ1-1, with D possibly matching TRBD1 (5 bases). The CDR3 length is 14 residues. CDR1 and CDR2 (germline): SGHAT, FQNNGV. V dropped 5 bases and J dropped 1 base, with 11 bases sitting between them. The CDR3 DNA sequence: TGTGCCAGCAGCCAAGGGGTTGCGAACACTGAAGCTTTCTTT. This sequence encodes CASSQGVANTEAFF.

The chain carries TRBV7-9 and TRBJ1-1; D remains unclear. The germline V gene encodes CDR1 SEHNR and CDR2 FQNEAQ (reference sequence). With 3 bases removed from V and 3 bases from J, the gap between germline ends came to 5 bases. This CDR3 is built from 12 residues. Here the CDR3 reads CASSFGDTEAFF. The CDR3 DNA reads TGTGCCAGCAGCTTTGGGGACACTGAAGCTTTCTTT.

The rearrangement uses TRBV5-5 and TRBJ2-3; D uncertain. V was pared by 0 bases and J by 5 bases, with 4 bases between. CDR1 SGHKS and CDR2 YYEKEE come from the germline V gene (reference sequence). The CDR3 runs to 12 residues. CDR3 bases: TGTGCCAGCAGCTTGGGTCGAGATACGCAGTATTTT. Protein: CASSLGRDTQYF.

The chain carries TRBV7-3 and TRBJ2-3, with TRBD2 as a possible D gene (5 bases). The CDR3 covers 14 residues. Trimming took off 8 bases at V and 0 bases at J, with 12 bases between the two ends. Germline-derived CDR1 and CDR2 are SGHTA and FQGTGA. DNA for the CDR3: TGTGCCAGCCGTCTGGGGAGTAGCACAGATACGCAGTATTTT. Its protein is CASRLGSSTDTQYF.